This T cell receptor (beta chain) was observed in a study of blood T cell repertoires in COVID-19. Whole-study context: COVID-19 samples from acute and convalescent phases originated in the United States, Italy and Spain. T cells, B-cell-depleted T cells, or PBMCs provided the cDNA or gDNA that served as material.

Per germline, CDR1 SEHNR and CDR2 FQNEAQ (reference sequence). The CDR3 is made up of 15 amino acids. Trimming shortened V by 5 bases and J by 0 bases, and 11 bases separated the two germline ends. Per the original data handling: Quantification of nucleated cells was approximated via reference gene primer amplification. The protocol was immunoSEQ multiplex PCR, while the TCRdb copy is restricted to in-frame clones and leaves out a portion. The V and J calls and clone size were taken over from that table, and D and trimming were inferred from the DNA. The sample has 100,000 or so clones, roughly 90% seen once; the top ten hold about 6.3%.

The receptor comes from a woman in her fifties or sixties with acute or convalescent COVID-19. The sample was peripheral blood. The V call is TRBV7-9, the J call TRBJ1-3; TRBD1 might be the D (6 bases). DNA for the CDR3: TGTGCCAGCAGCGGGGACACCGTCTCTGGAAACACCATATATTTT. Protein product: CASSGDTVSGNTIYF.